The subject of this entry is one T cell receptor beta chain. The multiple sclerosis control cohort comprised treatment-naive individuals presenting with stable or active relapsing-remitting disease. The germline V gene has CDR1 MGHRA and CDR2 YSYEKL. The V gene lost 5 bases and the J gene lost 6 bases, with 13 bases spanning the gap. This CDR3 comprises 14 residues. This sample is drawn from a study of CD8 T cells in Susac syndrome. Random hexamers were used to reverse transcribe about 0.45 to 1 ug of RNA. TCRdb used MiXCR to reprocess the immunoSEQ multiplex PCR reads, holding one entry per CDR3 protein. The sample gives approximately 110,000 distinct CDR3 sequences, roughly 93% of which show up once; less than 0.4% is in the top ten.

The TCR comes from a human donor with multiple sclerosis. The sequenced sample was CD8+ T cells from PBMCs. This sequence joins TRBV4-1 and TRBJ2-2, with D possibly being TRBD1 or TRBD2 (5 bases each). DNA for the CDR3: TGCGCCAGCAGCACCGGGGCAGGGCCCGGGGAGCTGTTTTTT. Translating it yields CASSTGAGPGELFF.